This T cell receptor (beta chain) was captured by sequencing in a study of human T cells and chemical hapten exposure. The CDR3 is 15 amino acids. Germline CDR1 reads LGHDT; CDR2 reads YNNKEL (reference sequence). J was trimmed by 2 bases and V by 6 bases; bases with no gene match: 8. This sample's time point: pre-sensitization, week 0. Indicated treatment: therapeutic diphenylcyclopropenone sensitization with weekly scalp DPC. TCRdb used MiXCR to reprocess the RACE reads, holding one entry per CDR3 protein. The table lists 300,000 to 450,000 distinct CDR3 sequences, roughly 6% of them singletons. The chain carries TRBV3-1 and TRBJ2-3; 7 nucleotides agree with TRBD2. Material: whole blood, obtained in connection with sensitization to the hapten diphenylcyclopropenone (DPC). This clonotype was sampled from a woman aged 18-29 years with alopecia areata. Some clones in this sample may be carry-over from other donors' samples. CDR3 nucleotide sequence: TGTGCCAGCAGTCTCCAGCGGGGAATCACAGATACGCAGTATTTT. It specifies CASSLQRGITDTQYF.